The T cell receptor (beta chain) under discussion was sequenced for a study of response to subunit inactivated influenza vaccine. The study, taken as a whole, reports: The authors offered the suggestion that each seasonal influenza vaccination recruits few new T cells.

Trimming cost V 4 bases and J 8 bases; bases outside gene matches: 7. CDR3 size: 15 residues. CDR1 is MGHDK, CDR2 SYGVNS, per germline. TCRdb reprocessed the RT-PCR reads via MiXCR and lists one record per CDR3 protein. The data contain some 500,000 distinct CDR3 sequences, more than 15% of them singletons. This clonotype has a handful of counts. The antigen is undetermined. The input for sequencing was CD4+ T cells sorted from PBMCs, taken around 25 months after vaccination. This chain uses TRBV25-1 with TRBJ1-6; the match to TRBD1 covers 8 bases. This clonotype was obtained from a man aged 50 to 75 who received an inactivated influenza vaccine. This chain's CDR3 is CASSAMDREHSPLHF. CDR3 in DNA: TGTGCCAGCAGTGCCATGGACAGGGAGCATTCACCCCTCCACTTT.